A single sample gave rise to the 31 T cell receptor beta chains below, sequenced in a study of glioma-infiltrating T cells. TCR alpha and beta CDR3 regions were amplified from RNA using iRepertoire nested multiplex PCR. A single record per CDR3 protein comes from TCRdb applying MiXCR to the multiplex PCR reads. The sample lists a few hundred thousand distinct CDR3 sequences, approximately 42% seen once, with 12% in the top ten. Sequencing was carried out using glioma tissue, nonneoplastic brain tissue, or PBMCs (not recorded which). The receptor set was obtained from a human donor with low-grade glioma or glioblastoma, undergoing nonglioma brain surgery, or in good health (not recorded which).

The rearrangement links TRBV4-1 to TRBJ2-5; D call uncertain. The CDR3 spans 14 residues. The V end was cut by 0 bases, the J end by 5 bases, with 10 bases between. The germline gives CDR1 MGHRA, CDR2 YSYEKL. CDR3 sequence (DNA): TGCGCCAGCAGCCAAGATGGGAATAAGGAGACCCAGTACTTC. Its protein is CASSQDGNKETQYF.

As to this clonotype: A much larger clone lies a single base off, so this may be a read error. This chain uses TRBV27 with TRBJ2-7, with D possibly TRBD1 on 6 matching bases. V lost 5 bases, J lost 3 bases, and 20 bases lay in between. The CDR3 has 16 residues. In germline, CDR1 is MNHEY, CDR2 SMNVEV (reference sequence). The CDR3 spells CASSPEGWGRFYEQYF. CDR3 bases: TGTGCCAGCAGTCCCGAGGGGTGGGGGCGATTCTACGAGCAGTACTTC.

This clonotype occurred a few times. The rearrangement joins TRBV18 to TRBJ2-1, with D possibly matching TRBD1 (6 bases). From germline, CDR1 is KGHSH and CDR2 LQKENI. The V end lost 4 bases, the J end lost 3 bases, and 13 bases lay between the germline ends. The CDR3 runs 15 residues. CDR3 in amino acids: CASSLGTGNYNEQFF. CDR3 coding DNA: TGTGCCAGCTCACTCGGAACAGGGAACTACAATGAGCAGTTCTTC. The full variable domain, with the rest looked up from reference TRBV18 and TRBJ2-1, is NAGVMQNPRHLVRRRGQEARLRCSPMKGHSHVYWYRQLPEEGLKFMVYLQKENIIDESGMPKERFSAEFPKEGPSILRIQQVVRGDSAAYFCASSLGTGNYNEQFFGPGTRLTVL.

Note on this clonotype: Sequence at one end of the junction differs from germline and may be a read error. The chain carries TRBV27 and TRBJ1-4; weak D call: TRBD1 (6 bases). Germline CDR1 reads MNHEY; CDR2 reads SMNVEV (reference sequence). The length of the CDR3 is 19 residues. The CDR3, as DNA: TGTGCCAGCAGTCCCCGCACGGACAGCCATGGAACAACTAATGGAAAACTGTTTTTT. Its translation: CASSPRTDSHGTTNGKLFF.

This clonotype was seen only a few times. This chain links TRBV15 with TRBJ1-5; no firm D call. V dropped 7 bases and J dropped 3 bases, with 19 bases sitting between them. Germline V CDR1 and CDR2: LNHNV, YYDKDF (reference sequence). The CDR3 has 16 residues. The DNA of the CDR3 is TGTGCCACCATCATCCTTCATGACGCATTCAATCAGCCCCAGCATTTT. The encoded protein is CATIILHDAFNQPQHF. Drawing the rest from reference TRBV15 and TRBJ1-5, the complete variable domain is DAMVIQNPRYQVTQFGKPVTLSCSQTLNHNVMYWYQQKSSQAPKLLFHYYDKDFNNEADTPDNFQSRRPNTSFCFLDIRSPGLGDTAMYLCATIILHDAFNQPQHFGDGTRLSIL.

The table lists this clonotype with a few counts. V and J are TRBV4-2 and TRBJ2-3, with D hard to call. The CDR3 runs 17 residues. Trimming left V 1 base short and J 1 base short, with 15 bases between. The germline CDR1 and CDR2 sequences are LGHNA and YNFKEQ. CDR3 DNA: TGTGCCAGCAGCCAAGCACTCATACTTTTTGGCACAGATACGCAGTATTTT. Translated: CASSQALILFGTDTQYF.

The chain employs TRBV6-2 or TRBV6-3 and TRBJ2-3, with D perhaps TRBD2 (6 bases). V was clipped by 4 bases and J by 1 base, with 18 bases between them. Germline V CDR1 and CDR2: MNHEY, SVGEGT. This CDR3 contains 17 residues. This CDR3 is CASSLLGRGFRTDTQYF. DNA of the CDR3: TGTGCCAGCAGTTTACTGGGACGGGGGTTCCGCACAGATACGCAGTATTTT.

This clonotype has only a few counts. In DNA, the CDR3 is TGTGCCAGCAGTTTAAGGACCCCGGAGACCCAGTACTTC. It is translated as CASSLRTPETQYF. J is TRBJ2-5 and V is TRBV28; D ambiguous. V was trimmed by 2 bases and J by 5 bases, leaving 9 bases between them. In germline, CDR1 is MDHEN, CDR2 SYDVKM. This CDR3 spans 13 amino acids.

The chain carries TRBV20-1 and TRBJ1-1; a possible D gene is TRBD1 (5 bases). The CDR3 extends over 17 amino acids. Germline CDR1 DFQATT, CDR2 SNEGSKA (reference sequence). The CDR3 region has the DNA TGCAGCGTTGACGACGTGGCGGGGGTTCCCATGAACACTGAAGCTTTCTTT. Protein sequence: CSVDDVAGVPMNTEAFF.

The chain carries TRBV7-2 and TRBJ2-1; D not certain. V was clipped by 5 bases and J by 0 bases, with 8 bases between them. The CDR3 sequence is 14 residues long. Per germline, CDR1 SGHTA and CDR2 FQGNSA. This chain's CDR3 is CASSPGASYNEQFF. CDR3 bases: TGTGCCAGCAGCCCCGGAGCCTCCTACAATGAGCAGTTCTTC.

This clonotype has ten or more counts. The chain couples TRBV27 to TRBJ2-7; 13 positions agree with TRBD2. The length of the CDR3 is 16 residues. The germline V gene encodes CDR1 MNHEY and CDR2 SMNVEV (reference sequence). V lost 0 bases and J lost 3; bases outside the gene matches: 2. The CDR3 spells CASSLSGLAGLYEQYF. The CDR3, as DNA: TGTGCCAGCAGTTTATCGGGACTAGCGGGACTCTACGAGCAGTACTTC.

The chain combines TRBV7-3 with TRBJ2-7; 7 bases map to TRBD2. This CDR3 is built from 13 residues. CDR1 is SGHTA, CDR2 FQGTGA, per germline. V gave up 8 bases and J gave up 2 bases; unmatched junction bases: 6. The CDR3 nucleotides are TGTGCCAGCGTCGGGGAGGGGACCTACGAGCAGTACTTC. This sequence encodes CASVGEGTYEQYF.

On this clonotype itself: The junction and the germline gene differ at one end; a read error may be behind it. The chain joins TRBV7-9 to TRBJ1-3; D gene unclear. Germline CDR1 reads SEHNR; CDR2 reads FQNEAQ (reference sequence). This CDR3 has 19 residues. As DNA, the CDR3 is TGTCCCAGCAGCTTAGTAAAGGCCACCGAAGTCTTCTCTGGAAACACCATATATTTT. Translation gives CPSSLVKATEVFSGNTIYF.

This clonotype was counted many times. This chain joins TRBV27 and TRBJ2-1; D unclear. Germline loops: CDR1 MNHEY, CDR2 SMNVEV (reference sequence). Trimming took 6 bases from V and 4 from J, leaving 10 bases between them. The CDR3 extends over 13 amino acids. CDR3 residues: CASSSPPYNEQFF. As DNA, the CDR3 is TGTGCCAGCAGCTCCCCACCTTACAATGAGCAGTTCTTC.

This clonotype has more than one count but fewer than ten. The chain employs TRBV4-3 and TRBJ2-7; a weak D match, TRBD1 (9 bases). The CDR3 covers 14 residues. Germline CDR1 reads LGHNA; CDR2 reads YSLEER. V was clipped by 3 bases and J by 6 bases, with 15 bases between them. CDR3 protein: CASSHGTGTSEQYF. For the CDR3, the DNA is TGCGCCAGCAGCCACGGGACAGGGACTAGCGAGCAGTACTTC.

At least ten counts were recorded for this clonotype. The V call is TRBV20-1, the J call TRBJ2-7, with 7 bases lining up with TRBD2. V was clipped by 1 base and J by 2 bases; unmatched bases: 2. This CDR3 spans 13 amino acids. CDR1 and CDR2 (germline): DFQATT, SNEGSKA (reference sequence). CDR3 sequence (DNA): TGCAGTGCTAGAGCCGGGACTACCTACGAGCAGTACTTC. Translating it yields CSARAGTTYEQYF.

The sample holds many counts of this clonotype. The chain has TRBV20-1 and TRBJ2-7, with TRBD2 as a possible D gene (6 bases). CDR3 size: 12 residues. V shed 2 bases and J shed 3 bases, with 8 bases lying between them. Germline V CDR1 and CDR2: DFQATT, SNEGSKA (reference sequence). Here the CDR3 DNA reads TGCAGTGCTAGATGGACTATCTACGAGCAGTACTTC. This sequence encodes CSARWTIYEQYF.

This chain connects TRBV2 to TRBJ2-7, with a tentative D call TRBD1 (5 bases). The germline gives CDR1 SNHLY, CDR2 FYNNEI. Deletions cut 7 bases from V and 5 bases from J, with 21 bases between. The CDR3 length is 15 residues. This CDR3 is CASMWVGRERDEQYF. In DNA form, the CDR3 reads TGTGCCAGCATGTGGGTCGGCAGGGAAAGGGACGAGCAGTACTTC.

Comment on this clonotype: A read error is possible here, since a much larger clone lies one base away. The rearrangement links TRBV7-9 to TRBJ2-3, with 14 bases fitting TRBD2. Germline V gene lookup returns CDR1 SEHNR and CDR2 FQNEAQ (reference sequence). The CDR3 spans 15 residues. The CDR3 bases are TGTGCCAGCAGAACGGGACTAGCGGGAGCAGATACGAAGTATTTT. It translates to CASRTGLAGADTKYF.

This clonotype is a singleton in its sample. At one end, the junction sequence differs from germline, possibly due to a read error. This chain connects TRBV20-1 to TRBJ2-1; 7 nucleotides align to TRBD2. Germline-derived CDR1 and CDR2 are DFQATT and SNEGSKA (reference sequence). The CDR3 spans 16 residues. This CDR3 is CSDTPGLSPSYNEQLF. CDR3 coding DNA: TGCAGTGACACTCCGGGACTATCTCCATCCTACAATGAGCAGCTCTTC.

The chain recombines TRBV5-1 with TRBJ2-2, with D possibly being TRBD2 (6 bases). Germline V CDR1 and CDR2: SGHRS, YFSETQ. Trimming pared 0 bases from V and 3 bases from J, leaving 18 bases between. CDR3 length: 18 amino acids. The CDR3 sequence is CASSLVALARGHTGELFF. The CDR3 DNA reads as TGCGCCAGCAGCTTGGTCGCGCTAGCGCGAGGCCACACCGGGGAGCTGTTTTTT.

The chain couples TRBV7-2 to TRBJ2-3; TRBD1 aligns across 7 bases. Trimming took 4 bases from V and 8 from J; bases not matched to a gene: 9. This CDR3 has 14 amino acids. Germline assignment: CDR1 SGHTA and CDR2 FQGNSA. CDR3 nucleotide sequence: TGTGCCAGCAGCTCACAGGGGCCCCGGGGTACGCAGTATTTT. Protein: CASSSQGPRGTQYF.

The chain couples TRBV28 to TRBJ2-3; D is undetermined. The CDR3 runs 16 residues. V was pared by 3 bases and J by 1 base, with 14 bases between. Germline-derived CDR1 and CDR2 are MDHEN and SYDVKM. CDR3 region: CASSLSNRLGTDTQYF. The CDR3 DNA reads TGTGCCAGCAGTTTGTCTAACCGATTGGGCACAGATACGCAGTATTTT.

The gene calls are TRBV18 and TRBJ2-1; D uncertain. Trimming took 2 bases from V and 5 from J, leaving 10 bases between them. This CDR3 has 14 amino acids. Germline assignment: CDR1 KGHSH and CDR2 LQKENI. This CDR3 reads CASSPFVPNNEQFF. CDR3 coding DNA: TGTGCCAGCTCACCATTCGTCCCGAACAATGAGCAGTTCTTC.

The sample holds many counts of this clonotype. V is TRBV28 and J is TRBJ1-1; D call uncertain. CDR1 and CDR2 (germline): MDHEN, SYDVKM. Trimming left V 5 bases short and J 0 bases short, with 16 bases between. This CDR3 comprises 16 residues. This chain's CDR3 is CASSLSGSGMNTEAFF. The CDR3 DNA follows: TGTGCCAGCAGTCTCAGCGGTAGTGGAATGAACACTGAAGCTTTCTTT.

This clonotype was picked up many times. This chain links TRBV10-3 with TRBJ2-1, with D possibly called TRBD1 or TRBD2 (5 bases each). The CDR3 has 9 amino acids. CDR1 is ENHRY and CDR2 is SYGVKD in the germline V gene. V was trimmed by 11 bases and J by 10 bases, leaving 9 bases between them. Here the CDR3 reads CAAGTEQFF. CDR3 nucleotide sequence: TGTGCCGCAGGGACGGAGCAGTTCTTC.

With regard to this clonotype: Since a much larger clone is just one base distant, this may be a read error. This chain uses TRBV7-2 with TRBJ1-2; no definite D call. The CDR3 is made up of 13 amino acids. Germline loops: CDR1 SGHTA, CDR2 FQGNSA. Trimming took off 5 bases at V and 5 bases at J, with 12 bases between the two ends. The CDR3, as DNA: TGTGCCAGCAGCCAAGTGGTCGGTTATGGCTACACCTTC. Its translation is CASSQVVGYGYTF.

The rearrangement links TRBV7-9 to TRBJ2-1; tentative D call: TRBD1 (5 bases). Trimming cost V 5 bases and J 8 bases, with 16 bases left between them. The V gene's germline CDR1 is SEHNR and CDR2 FQNEAQ (reference sequence). CDR3 size: 14 residues. CDR3 loop: CASSQGNSRDEQFF. CDR3 coding DNA: TGTGCCAGCAGCCAGGGTAATAGCAGGGATGAGCAGTTCTTC.

The DNA of the CDR3 is TGTGCCAGCAGCTTTGGGACACTCGATACTAATGAAAAACTGTTTTTT. Amino acids: CASSFGTLDTNEKLFF. V is TRBV7-9 and J is TRBJ1-4, with D perhaps matching TRBD1 (6 bases). Germline loops: CDR1 SEHNR, CDR2 FQNEAQ (reference sequence). CDR3 length: 16 amino acids. V lost 3 bases and J lost 2, with 13 bases in between. Supplemented by reference TRBV7-9 and TRBJ1-4, the full variable domain reads DTGVSQNPRHKITKRGQNVTFRCDPISEHNRLYWYRQTLGQGPEFLTYFQNEAQLEKSRLLSDRFSAERPKGSFSTLEIQRTEQGDSAMYLCASSFGTLDTNEKLFFGSGTQLSVL.

The J gene is TRBJ2-7, the V gene TRBV29-1; 12 positions agree with TRBD1. The germline CDR1 and CDR2 sequences are SQVTM and ANQGSEA. The CDR3 runs to 14 residues. V lost 6 bases, J lost 5 bases, and 8 bases stayed unmatched. This chain's CDR3 is CSVRYGTGGDEQYF. For the CDR3, the DNA is TGCAGCGTCAGGTATGGGACAGGGGGCGACGAGCAGTACTTC.

This clonotype was detected once. The chain couples TRBV18 to TRBJ2-2; 8 nucleotides agree with TRBD1. Germline assignment: CDR1 KGHSH and CDR2 LQKENI. The length of the CDR3 is 16 residues. After removal of 5 bases from V and 0 bases from J, the junction contained 5 bases not matched to a gene. The CDR3 region has the DNA TGTGCCAGCTCAATTCGACAGGGGTCGAACACCGGGGAGCTGTTTTTT. Translated, it gives CASSIRQGSNTGELFF.